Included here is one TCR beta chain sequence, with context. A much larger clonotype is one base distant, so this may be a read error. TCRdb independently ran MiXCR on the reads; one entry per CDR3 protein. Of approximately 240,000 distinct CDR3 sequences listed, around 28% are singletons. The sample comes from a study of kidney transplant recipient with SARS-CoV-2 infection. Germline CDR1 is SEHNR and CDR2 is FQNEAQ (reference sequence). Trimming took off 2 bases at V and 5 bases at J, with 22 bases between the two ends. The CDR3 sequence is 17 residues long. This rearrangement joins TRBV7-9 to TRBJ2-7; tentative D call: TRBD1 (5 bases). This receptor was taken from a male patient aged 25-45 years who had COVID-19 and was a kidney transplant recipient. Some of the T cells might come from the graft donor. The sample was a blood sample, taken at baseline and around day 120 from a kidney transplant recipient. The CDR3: CASSLRDSGMLVDEQYF. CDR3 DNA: TGTGCCAGCAGCTTAAGGGATTCAGGGATGCTGGTGGACGAGCAGTACTTC.